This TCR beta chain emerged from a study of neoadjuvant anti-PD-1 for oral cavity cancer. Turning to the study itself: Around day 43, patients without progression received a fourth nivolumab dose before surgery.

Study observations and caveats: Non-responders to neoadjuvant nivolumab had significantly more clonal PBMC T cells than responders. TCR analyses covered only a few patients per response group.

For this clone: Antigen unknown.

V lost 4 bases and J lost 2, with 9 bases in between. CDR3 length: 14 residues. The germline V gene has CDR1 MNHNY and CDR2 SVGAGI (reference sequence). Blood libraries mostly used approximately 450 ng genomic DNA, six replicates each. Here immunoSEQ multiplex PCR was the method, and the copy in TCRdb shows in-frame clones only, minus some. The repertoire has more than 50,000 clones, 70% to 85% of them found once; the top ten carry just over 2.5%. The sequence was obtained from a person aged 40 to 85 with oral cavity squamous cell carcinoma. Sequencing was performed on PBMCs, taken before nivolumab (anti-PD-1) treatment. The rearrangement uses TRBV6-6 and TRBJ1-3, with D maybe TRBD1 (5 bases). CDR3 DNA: TGTGCCAGCAGTTTCGGGGCGCCTGGAAACACCATATATTTT. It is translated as CASSFGAPGNTIYF.